The sample holds many counts of the clone carrying this T cell receptor beta chain. The antigen is not known. One entry per CDR3 protein, called by TCRdb with MiXCR from the reads. The data show some 350,000 distinct CDR3 sequences, about a sixth seen once. The data were taken from a study of T cell repertoires in cytomegalovirus infection. Background on the study: Indications of both CMV infection and matching HLA type were provided by public TCR beta signatures. The study, taken as a whole, reports: Predominance within the ex vivo response was attributable to HLA-C-restricted CMV-specific TCR beta clonotypes. Cumulative public TCR beta family frequency identified carriers of CMV plus the relevant HLA.

The V gene's germline CDR1 is SGHVS and CDR2 FNYEAQ. Trimming cost V 4 bases and J 7 bases, with 16 bases left between them. The length of the CDR3 is 14 residues. The chain uses TRBV7-6 and TRBJ2-5; D possibly corresponds to TRBD1 (6 bases). Sequencing used PBMCs. The receptor was isolated from a human donor in good health (CMV status not recorded). Some clones in this sample may be carry-over from other donors' samples. The chain's CDR3 is CASSSRDLQGTQYF. CDR3 sequence (DNA): TGTGCCAGCAGCTCCCGAGACCTACAGGGGACCCAGTACTTC. The full variable domain, in which reference TRBV7-6 and TRBJ2-5 provide the parts outside the CDR3, is GAGVSQSPRYKVTKRGQDVALRCDPISGHVSLYWYRQALGQGPEFLTYFNYEAQQDKSGLPNDRFSAERPEGSISTLTIQRTEQRDSAMYRCASSSRDLQGTQYFGPGTRLLVL.